The TCR beta chain under discussion was sequenced for a study of early T cells in non-severe SARS-CoV-2 infection. Study overall: With bulk RNA from unsorted whole blood as input, sequencing yielded unpaired chains.

Whole-study findings and limits: VDJdb matching skewed toward anti-spike CD8 responses, missing private and CD4 specificities.

Attachment of unique molecular identifiers was made to individual cDNA molecules. TCRdb processed the 5' RACE reads anew with MiXCR; each CDR3 protein has one entry. The data show about 37,000 distinct CDR3 sequences, 7.9% seen once. Ten or more counts support this clonotype. Its antigen is unknown. The TCR was taken from an adult who was a healthcare worker with PCR-confirmed SARS-CoV-2 infection or an uninfected control (not recorded which). This sample comprised whole blood, obtained at baseline.

The DNA of the CDR3 is TGTGCCAGCAGCTACGGGGAGCACGAGCAGTACTTC. Protein sequence: CASSYGEHEQYF. This chain connects TRBV5-4 to TRBJ2-7, with a weak D call TRBD2 (5 bases). V dropped 3 bases and J dropped 5 bases, with 9 bases sitting between them. CDR3 length: 12 residues. Germline V gene data show CDR1 as SGHNT and CDR2 as YYREEE (reference sequence).